Listed below are T cell receptor beta chains from one sample, sequenced in a study of cytomegalovirus exposure and HLA in healthy donors. Data came from immunoSEQ multiplex PCR; TCRdb stores just in-frame clones and leaves some out. Counted here are roughly 120,000 clones, over 60% occurring once; the ten biggest clones make up 2% to 2.5%. The sample comprised PBMCs. Receptor source: a woman aged 25 to 39 in good health and CMV-seronegative. Each CDR3 is given with its conserved first and last residue. The order of the fields is V gene, D gene, clone size, J gene, CDR3 DNA, CDR3 protein. The D gene is left open where the match is weak. A row's size may be missing; if present it is once, few, many or a size class.

V gene: TRBV19
D gene: -
clone size: -
J gene: TRBJ1-6
CDR3 DNA: TGTGCCAGTAGTGTCACAGGAAATTCACCCCTCCACTTT
CDR3 protein: CASSVTGNSPLHF

V gene: TRBV7-3
D gene: TRBD1
clone size: few
J gene: TRBJ2-3
CDR3 DNA: TGTGCCAGCAGCCGCCGGGACAGCAACACAGATACGCAGTATTTT
CDR3 protein: CASSRRDSNTDTQYF

V gene: TRBV27
D gene: TRBD1
clone size: once
J gene: TRBJ2-7
CDR3 DNA: TGTGCCAGCAGTCCACAGGGGGCGGCCTACGAGCAGTACTTC
CDR3 protein: CASSPQGAAYEQYF

V gene: TRBV9
D gene: -
clone size: -
J gene: TRBJ2-3
CDR3 DNA: TGTGCCAGCAGCGTAGATTCCCAGCGGGGCACAGATACGCAGTATTTT
CDR3 protein: CASSVDSQRGTDTQYF

V gene: TRBV19
D gene: -
clone size: -
J gene: TRBJ2-7
CDR3 DNA: TGTGCCAGTAGTATATACCTCGGACTCGGATACGAGCAGTACTTC
CDR3 protein: CASSIYLGLGYEQYF

V gene: TRBV19
D gene: -
clone size: -
J gene: TRBJ2-3
CDR3 DNA: TGTGCCAGTAGTATCCCAGGGATGGCAGATACGCAGTATTTT
CDR3 protein: CASSIPGMADTQYF

V gene: TRBV14
D gene: -
clone size: -
J gene: TRBJ1-1
CDR3 DNA: TGTGCCAGCAGCCAAGATAAACAGGGAGGGGCGTACACTGAAGCTTTCTTT
CDR3 protein: CASSQDKQGGAYTEAFF

V gene: TRBV4-2
D gene: TRBD2
clone size: few
J gene: TRBJ2-1
CDR3 DNA: TGTGCCAGCAGCCAAGATTGGACTAGCGGGAGTCGTAATGAGCAGTTCTTC
CDR3 protein: CASSQDWTSGSRNEQFF

V gene: TRBV5-1
D gene: -
clone size: -
J gene: TRBJ1-2
CDR3 DNA: TGCGCCAGCTACAGGGACACGGTGGACTATGGCTACACCTTC
CDR3 protein: CASYRDTVDYGYTF

V gene: TRBV28
D gene: TRBD1
clone size: -
J gene: TRBJ2-2
CDR3 DNA: TGTGCCAGCAGGGACAGGAGGAACACCGGGGAGCTGTTTTTT
CDR3 protein: CASRDRRNTGELFF

V gene: TRBV16
D gene: -
clone size: -
J gene: TRBJ1-2
CDR3 DNA: TGTGCCAGCAGCCCCGACAACAACTATGGCTACACCTTC
CDR3 protein: CASSPDNNYGYTF

V gene: TRBV30
D gene: -
clone size: -
J gene: TRBJ2-1
CDR3 DNA: TGTGCCTGGAGCGTACTAGGAGGCAATGAGCAGTTCTTC
CDR3 protein: CAWSVLGGNEQFF

V gene: TRBV4-1
D gene: TRBD1
clone size: -
J gene: TRBJ2-2
CDR3 DNA: TGCGCCAGCAGCCAAGGCAGGGACAGGGGGAACACCGGGGAGCTGTTTTTT
CDR3 protein: CASSQGRDRGNTGELFF

V gene: TRBV6-1
D gene: -
clone size: -
J gene: TRBJ2-1
CDR3 DNA: TGTGCCAGCAGTGACGGGACTGGCACCTACAATGAGCAGTTCTTC
CDR3 protein: CASSDGTGTYNEQFF

V gene: TRBV19
D gene: TRBD2
clone size: few
J gene: TRBJ2-7
CDR3 DNA: TGTGCCAGTAGCCAGACTAGCGGGCCAGCCTACGAGCAGTACTTC
CDR3 protein: CASSQTSGPAYEQYF

V gene: TRBV27
D gene: -
clone size: -
J gene: TRBJ1-1
CDR3 DNA: TGTGCCAGCCATGGGGCAGCCTTTATGAACACTGAAGCTTTCTTT
CDR3 protein: CASHGAAFMNTEAFF

V gene: TRBV1
D gene: -
clone size: few
J gene: TRBJ2-7
CDR3 DNA: TGCACCAGCGGAGGTCTAGCGGGGGGCCTCTACGAGCAGTACTTC
CDR3 protein: CTSGGLAGGLYEQYF

V gene: TRBV5-4
D gene: -
clone size: -
J gene: TRBJ2-7
CDR3 DNA: TGTGCCAGCAGCTACGAGAGAGAGCAGTACTTC
CDR3 protein: CASSYEREQYF

V gene: TRBV7-9
D gene: -
clone size: once
J gene: TRBJ1-2
CDR3 DNA: TGTGCCAGCAGCCCGGACAGCTTTCACTATGGCTACACCTTC
CDR3 protein: CASSPDSFHYGYTF

V gene: TRBV28
D gene: -
clone size: -
J gene: TRBJ2-7
CDR3 DNA: TGTGCCAGCAGTCCGAGGAAGTACGAGCAGTACTTC
CDR3 protein: CASSPRKYEQYF

V gene: TRBV5-6
D gene: TRBD2
clone size: -
J gene: TRBJ2-1
CDR3 DNA: TGTGCCAGCAGCCCAGCGGGATTTAGTTTCAATGAGCAGTTCTTC
CDR3 protein: CASSPAGFSFNEQFF